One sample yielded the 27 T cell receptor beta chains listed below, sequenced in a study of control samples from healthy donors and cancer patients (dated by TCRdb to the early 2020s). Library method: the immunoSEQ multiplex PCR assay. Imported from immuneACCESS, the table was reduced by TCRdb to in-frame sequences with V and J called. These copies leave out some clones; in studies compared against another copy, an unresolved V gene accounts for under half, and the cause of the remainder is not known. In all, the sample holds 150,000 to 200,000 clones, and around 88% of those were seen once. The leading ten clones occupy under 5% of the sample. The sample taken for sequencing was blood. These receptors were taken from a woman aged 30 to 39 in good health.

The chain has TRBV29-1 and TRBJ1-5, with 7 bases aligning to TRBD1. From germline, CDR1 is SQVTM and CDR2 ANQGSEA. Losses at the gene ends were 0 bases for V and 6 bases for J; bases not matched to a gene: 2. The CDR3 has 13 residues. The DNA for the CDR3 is TGCAGCGTTGAAGAGGCAGGGGGTCAGCCCCAGCATTTT. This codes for CSVEEAGGQPQHF. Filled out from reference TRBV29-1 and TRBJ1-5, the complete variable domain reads SAVISQKPSRDICQRGTSLTIQCQVDSQVTMMFWYRQQPGQSLTLIATANQGSEATYESGFVIDKFPISRPNLTFSTLTVSNMSPEDSSIYLCSVEEAGGQPQHFGDGTRLSIL.

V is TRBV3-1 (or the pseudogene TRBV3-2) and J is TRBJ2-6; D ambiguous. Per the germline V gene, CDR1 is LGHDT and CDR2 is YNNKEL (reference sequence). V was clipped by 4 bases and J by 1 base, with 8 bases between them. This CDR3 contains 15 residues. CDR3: CASSLRRSGANVLTF. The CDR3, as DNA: TGTGCCAGCAGCCTTAGGAGATCTGGGGCCAACGTCCTGACTTTC.

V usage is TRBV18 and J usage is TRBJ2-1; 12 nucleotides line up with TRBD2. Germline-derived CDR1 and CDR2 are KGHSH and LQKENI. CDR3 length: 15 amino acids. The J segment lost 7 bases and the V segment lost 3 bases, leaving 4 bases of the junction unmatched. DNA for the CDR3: TGTGCCAGCTCACCTCGACTAGCGGGAGATAATGAGCAGTTCTTC. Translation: CASSPRLAGDNEQFF.

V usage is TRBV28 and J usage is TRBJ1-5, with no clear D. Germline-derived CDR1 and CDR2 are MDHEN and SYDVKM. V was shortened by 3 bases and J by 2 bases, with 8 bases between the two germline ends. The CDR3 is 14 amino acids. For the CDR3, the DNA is TGTGCCAGCAGTTTCGCAGGAGGCAATCAGCCCCAGCATTTT. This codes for CASSFAGGNQPQHF.

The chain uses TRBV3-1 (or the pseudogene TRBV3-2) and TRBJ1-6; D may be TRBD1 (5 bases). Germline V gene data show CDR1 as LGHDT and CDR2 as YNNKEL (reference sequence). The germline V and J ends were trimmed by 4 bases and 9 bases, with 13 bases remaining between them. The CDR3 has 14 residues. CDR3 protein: CASSRSGFTSPLHF. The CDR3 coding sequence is TGTGCCAGCAGCCGTTCAGGGTTTACTTCACCCCTCCACTTT.

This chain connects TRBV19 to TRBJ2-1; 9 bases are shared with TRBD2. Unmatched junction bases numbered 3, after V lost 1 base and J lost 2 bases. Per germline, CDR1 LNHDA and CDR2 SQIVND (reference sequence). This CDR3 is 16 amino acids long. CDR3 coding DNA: TGTGCCAGTAGTATAGGAGGCGGGGGGGCCTACAATGAGCAGTTCTTC. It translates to CASSIGGGGAYNEQFF.

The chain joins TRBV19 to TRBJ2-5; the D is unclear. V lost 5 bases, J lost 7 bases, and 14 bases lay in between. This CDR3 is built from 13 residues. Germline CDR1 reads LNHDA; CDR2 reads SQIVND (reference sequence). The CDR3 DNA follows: TGTGCCAGTAGTCTACCACTCCCGGGGACCCAGTACTTC. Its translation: CASSLPLPGTQYF. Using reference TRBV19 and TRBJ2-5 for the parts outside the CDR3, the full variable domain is DGGITQSPKYLFRKEGQNVTLSCEQNLNHDAMYWYRQDPGQGLRLIYYSQIVNDFQKGDIAEGYSVSREKKESFPLTVTSAQKNPTAFYLCASSLPLPGTQYFGPGTRLLVL.

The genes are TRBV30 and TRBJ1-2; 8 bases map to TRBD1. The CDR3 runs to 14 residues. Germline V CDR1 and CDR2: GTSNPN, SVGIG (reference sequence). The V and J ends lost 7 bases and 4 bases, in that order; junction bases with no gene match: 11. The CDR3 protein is CASSEVTGVYGYTF. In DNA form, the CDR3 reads TGTGCCTCTTCGGAGGTGACAGGGGTCTATGGCTACACCTTC.

The CDR3 DNA reads TGTGCCAGGGACAGAGTCAATGAGCAGTTCTTC. This sequence encodes CARDRVNEQFF. The rearrangement uses TRBV2 and TRBJ2-1; the D gene is possibly TRBD1 (6 bases). The CDR3 totals 11 residues. With 9 bases removed from V and 6 bases from J, the gap between germline ends came to 9 bases. Germline V gene data show CDR1 as SNHLY and CDR2 as FYNNEI.

The CDR3 nucleotides are TGTGCCAGTAGTATACGGCAGCCGGGGGCCAACGTCCTGACTTTC. This gives the protein CASSIRQPGANVLTF. The genes are TRBV19 and TRBJ2-6; D is unclear. The CDR3 runs 15 residues. The V gene lost 2 bases and the J gene lost 4 bases, with 9 bases spanning the gap. Germline V gene sequence: CDR1 LNHDA, CDR2 SQIVND (reference sequence). Drawing the rest from reference TRBV19 and TRBJ2-6, the complete variable domain is DGGITQSPKYLFRKEGQNVTLSCEQNLNHDAMYWYRQDPGQGLRLIYYSQIVNDFQKGDIAEGYSVSREKKESFPLTVTSAQKNPTAFYLCASSIRQPGANVLTFGAGSRLTVL.

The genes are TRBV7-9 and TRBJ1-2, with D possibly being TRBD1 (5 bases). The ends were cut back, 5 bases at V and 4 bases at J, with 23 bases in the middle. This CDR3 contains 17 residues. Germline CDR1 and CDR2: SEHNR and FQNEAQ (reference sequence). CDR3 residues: CASSRGFRGSTSYGYTF. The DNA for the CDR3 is TGTGCCAGCAGCAGGGGCTTTAGGGGAAGCACCTCCTATGGCTACACCTTC.

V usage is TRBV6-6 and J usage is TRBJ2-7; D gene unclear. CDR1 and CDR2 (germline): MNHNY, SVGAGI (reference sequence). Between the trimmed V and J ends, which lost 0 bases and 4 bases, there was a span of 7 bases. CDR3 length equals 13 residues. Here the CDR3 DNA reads TGTGCCAGCAGTTACTCCCTCGAATACGAGCAGTACGTC. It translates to CASSYSLEYEQYV.

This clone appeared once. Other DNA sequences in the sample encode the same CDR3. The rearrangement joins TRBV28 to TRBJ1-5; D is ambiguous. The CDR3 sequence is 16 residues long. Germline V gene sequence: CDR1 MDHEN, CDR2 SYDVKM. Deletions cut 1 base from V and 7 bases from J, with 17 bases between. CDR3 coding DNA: TGTGCCAGCAGTTTATTTAGGACCCTGGGGAGCCAGCCCCAGCATTTT. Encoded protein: CASSLFRTLGSQPQHF. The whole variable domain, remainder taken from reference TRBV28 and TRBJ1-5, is DVKVTQSSRYLVKRTGEKVFLECVQDMDHENMFWYRQDPGLGLRLIYFSYDVKMKEKGDIPEGYSVSREKKERFSLILESASTNQTSMYLCASSLFRTLGSQPQHFGDGTRLSIL.

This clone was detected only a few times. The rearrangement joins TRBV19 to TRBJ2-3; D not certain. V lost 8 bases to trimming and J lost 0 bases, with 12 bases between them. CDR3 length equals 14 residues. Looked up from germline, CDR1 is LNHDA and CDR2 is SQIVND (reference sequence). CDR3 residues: CASASTSSTDTQYF. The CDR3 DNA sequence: TGTGCCAGTGCCTCGACCTCTAGCACAGATACGCAGTATTTT.

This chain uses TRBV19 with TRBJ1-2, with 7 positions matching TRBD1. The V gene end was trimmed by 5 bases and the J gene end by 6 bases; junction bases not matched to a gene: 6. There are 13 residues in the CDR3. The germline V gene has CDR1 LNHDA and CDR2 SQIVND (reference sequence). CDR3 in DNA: TGTGCCAGTAGTCTGAAGACAGGGCATGGCTACACCTTC. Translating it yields CASSLKTGHGYTF. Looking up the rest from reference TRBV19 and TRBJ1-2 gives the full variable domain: DGGITQSPKYLFRKEGQNVTLSCEQNLNHDAMYWYRQDPGQGLRLIYYSQIVNDFQKGDIAEGYSVSREKKESFPLTVTSAQKNPTAFYLCASSLKTGHGYTFGSGTRLTVV.

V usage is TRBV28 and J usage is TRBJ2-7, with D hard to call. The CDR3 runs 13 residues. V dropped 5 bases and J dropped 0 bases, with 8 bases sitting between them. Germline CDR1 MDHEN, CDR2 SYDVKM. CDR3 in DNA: TGTGCCAGCAGTGCCGGATTCTCCTACGAGCAGTACTTC. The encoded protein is CASSAGFSYEQYF.

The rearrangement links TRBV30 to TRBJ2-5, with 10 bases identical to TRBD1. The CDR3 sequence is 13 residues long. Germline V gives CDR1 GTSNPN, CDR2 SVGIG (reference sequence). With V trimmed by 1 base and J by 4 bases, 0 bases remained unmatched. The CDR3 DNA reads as TGTGCCTGGAGTGGGACAGGGGGAGAGACCCAGTACTTC. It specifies CAWSGTGGETQYF.

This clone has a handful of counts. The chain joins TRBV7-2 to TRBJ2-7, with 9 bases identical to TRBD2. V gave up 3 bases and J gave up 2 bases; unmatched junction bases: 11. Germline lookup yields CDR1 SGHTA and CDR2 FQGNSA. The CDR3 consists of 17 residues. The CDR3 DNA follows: TGTGCCAGCAGCTTCTCTGCTGGCGGGAGGGTTCCCTACGAGCAGTACTTC. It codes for CASSFSAGGRVPYEQYF.

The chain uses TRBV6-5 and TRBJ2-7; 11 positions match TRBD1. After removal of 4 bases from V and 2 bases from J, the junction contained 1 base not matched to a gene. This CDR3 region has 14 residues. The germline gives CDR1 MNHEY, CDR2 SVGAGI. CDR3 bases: TGTGCCAGCAGTTGGGGACAGGGGGCCTACGAGCAGTACTTC. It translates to CASSWGQGAYEQYF.

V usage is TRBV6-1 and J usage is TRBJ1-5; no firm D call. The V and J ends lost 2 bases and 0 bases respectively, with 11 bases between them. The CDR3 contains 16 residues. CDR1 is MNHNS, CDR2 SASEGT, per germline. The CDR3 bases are TGTGCCAGCAGTGAAACGGCAGGCTATAGCAATCAGCCCCAGCATTTT. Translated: CASSETAGYSNQPQHF.

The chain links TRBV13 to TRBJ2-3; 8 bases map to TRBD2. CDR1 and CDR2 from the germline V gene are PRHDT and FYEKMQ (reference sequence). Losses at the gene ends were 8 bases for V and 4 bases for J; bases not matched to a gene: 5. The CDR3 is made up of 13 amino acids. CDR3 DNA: TGTGCCAGCGGATCCGGGGGGGCAGATACGCAGTATTTT. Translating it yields CASGSGGADTQYF.

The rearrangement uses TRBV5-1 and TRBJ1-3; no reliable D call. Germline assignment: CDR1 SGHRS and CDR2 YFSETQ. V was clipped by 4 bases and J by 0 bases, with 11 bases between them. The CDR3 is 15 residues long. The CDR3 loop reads CASSAGPNSGNTIYF. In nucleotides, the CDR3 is TGCGCCAGCAGCGCAGGACCGAACTCTGGAAACACCATATATTTT.

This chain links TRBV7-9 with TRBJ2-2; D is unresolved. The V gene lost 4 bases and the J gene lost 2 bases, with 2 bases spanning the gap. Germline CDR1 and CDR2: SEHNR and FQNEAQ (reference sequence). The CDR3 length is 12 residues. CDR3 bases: TGTGCCAGCAGCTATAACACCGGGGAGCTGTTTTTT. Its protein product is CASSYNTGELFF.

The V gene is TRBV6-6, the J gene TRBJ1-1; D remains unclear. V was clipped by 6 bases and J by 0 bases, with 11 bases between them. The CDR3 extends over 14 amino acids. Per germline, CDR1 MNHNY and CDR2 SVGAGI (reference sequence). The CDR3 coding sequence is TGTGCCAGCAGCCCTGACACACTGAACACTGAAGCTTTCTTT. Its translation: CASSPDTLNTEAFF.

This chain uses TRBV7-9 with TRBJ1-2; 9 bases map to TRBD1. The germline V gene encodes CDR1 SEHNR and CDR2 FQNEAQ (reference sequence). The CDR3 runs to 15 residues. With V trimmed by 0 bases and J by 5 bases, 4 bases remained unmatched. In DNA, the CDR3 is TGTGCCAGCAGCTTAGCCACAGGGGGCGCATATGGCTACACCTTC. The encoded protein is CASSLATGGAYGYTF.

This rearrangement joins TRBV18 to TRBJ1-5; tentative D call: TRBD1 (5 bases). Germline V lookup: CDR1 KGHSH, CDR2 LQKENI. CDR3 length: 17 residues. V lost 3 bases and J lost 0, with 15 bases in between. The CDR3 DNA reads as TGTGCCAGCTCACCTGGTCGCGGAGGGGCTAGCAATCAGCCCCAGCATTTT. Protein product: CASSPGRGGASNQPQHF.

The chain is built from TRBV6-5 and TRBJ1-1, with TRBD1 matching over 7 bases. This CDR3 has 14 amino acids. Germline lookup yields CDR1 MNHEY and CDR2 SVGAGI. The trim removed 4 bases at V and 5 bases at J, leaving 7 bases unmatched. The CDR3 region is CASSSKGQWTEAFF. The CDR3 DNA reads TGTGCCAGCAGTTCAAAGGGACAGTGGACTGAAGCTTTCTTT.